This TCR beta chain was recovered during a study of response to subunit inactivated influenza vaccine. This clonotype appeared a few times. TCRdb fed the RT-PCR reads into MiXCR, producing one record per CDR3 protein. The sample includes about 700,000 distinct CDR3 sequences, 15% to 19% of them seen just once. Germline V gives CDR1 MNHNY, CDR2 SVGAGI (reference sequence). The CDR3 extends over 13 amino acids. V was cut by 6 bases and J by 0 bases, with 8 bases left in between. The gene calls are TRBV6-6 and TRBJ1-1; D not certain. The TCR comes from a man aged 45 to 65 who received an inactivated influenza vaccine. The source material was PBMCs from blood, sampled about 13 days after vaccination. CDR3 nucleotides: TGTGCCAGCAGACTGACGGTGAACACTGAAGCTTTCTTT. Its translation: CASRLTVNTEAFF.